This TCR beta chain was captured by sequencing in a study of cytomegalovirus exposure and HLA in healthy donors. PCR involved 60 Vbeta and 13 Jbeta primers. Assay: immunoSEQ multiplex PCR; the TCRdb copy retains only in-frame clones and omits some. The table shows about 110,000 clones, with approximately 82% occurring only once. The junction had 3 bases not matched to a gene; V was cut back by 0 bases and J by 5 bases. The CDR3 totals 16 residues. In germline, CDR1 is KGHSH, CDR2 LQKENI. General study findings and limits: Per a prior analysis, the majority of TCR beta V segments were productive roughly 90% or roughly 30% of the time.

Of note for this clone: Its antigen is unidentified.

The V call is TRBV18, the J call TRBJ2-1; 11 bases match TRBD1. The receptor's source is a middle-aged man in good health and CMV-seronegative. The specimen was PBMCs. In nucleotides, the CDR3 is TGTGCCAGCTCACCACCGGACAGGGGGCTAGACAATGAGCAGTTCTTC. The encoded protein is CASSPPDRGLDNEQFF.